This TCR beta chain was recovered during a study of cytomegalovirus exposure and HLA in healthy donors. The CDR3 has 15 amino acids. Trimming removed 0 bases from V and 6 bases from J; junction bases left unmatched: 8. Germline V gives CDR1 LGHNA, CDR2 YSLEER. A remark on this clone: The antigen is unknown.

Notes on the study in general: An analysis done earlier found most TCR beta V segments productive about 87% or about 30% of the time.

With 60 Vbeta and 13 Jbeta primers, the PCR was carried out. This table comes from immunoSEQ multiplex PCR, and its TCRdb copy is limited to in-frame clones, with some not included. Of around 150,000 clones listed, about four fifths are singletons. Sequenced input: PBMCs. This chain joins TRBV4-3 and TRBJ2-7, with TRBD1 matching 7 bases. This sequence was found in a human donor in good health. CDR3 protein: CASSQEWAGGSEQYF. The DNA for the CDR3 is TGCGCCAGCAGCCAAGAGTGGGCAGGGGGAAGCGAGCAGTACTTC.